Reported below is one T cell receptor (beta chain). Its antigen remains unknown. The sample belongs to a study of blood T cells in healthy people across ages. Study-wide findings and caveats: Calculation of diversity from one million T cells yielded estimates considered to be underestimates.

Ranging in age from roughly 6 to 95, the donors were healthy Caucasian individuals from Russia. Using a J-beta primer mix together with a sample-barcoded 5' primer, a second PCR was run for roughly 6 to 12 cycles. Tagging of each cDNA molecule was performed by a template-switch adaptor with 12 random nucleotides. MiXCR, run by TCRdb on the 5' RACE reads, gives a single entry per CDR3 protein. The sample has about 1.8 million distinct CDR3 sequences, roughly 49% seen once. CDR3 length: 14 amino acids. Germline lookup yields CDR1 SGDLS and CDR2 YYNGEE. The V end lost 2 bases, the J end lost 6 bases, and 13 bases lay between the germline ends.

The sample taken for sequencing was blood. This TCR came from a woman aged 40-49 years in good health. The V call is TRBV9, the J call TRBJ2-3, with D perhaps given as TRBD1 or TRBD2 (6 bases each). CDR3 bases: TGTGCCAGCAGCGTGGGGGGCGCGAGGGATACGCAGTATTTT. It yields the protein CASSVGGARDTQYF.